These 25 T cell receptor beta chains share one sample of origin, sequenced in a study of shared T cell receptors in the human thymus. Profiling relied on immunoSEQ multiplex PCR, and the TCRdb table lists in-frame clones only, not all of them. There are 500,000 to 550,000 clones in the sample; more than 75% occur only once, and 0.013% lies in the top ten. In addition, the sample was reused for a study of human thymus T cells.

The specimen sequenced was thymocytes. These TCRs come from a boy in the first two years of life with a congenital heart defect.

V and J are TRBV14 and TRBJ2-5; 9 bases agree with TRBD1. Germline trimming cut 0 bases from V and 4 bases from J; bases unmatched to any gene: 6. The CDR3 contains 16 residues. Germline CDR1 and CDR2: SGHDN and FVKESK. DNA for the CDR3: TGTGCCAGCAGCCAAGATGGGACAGGGTTCCCAGAGACCCAGTACTTC. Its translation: CASSQDGTGFPETQYF.

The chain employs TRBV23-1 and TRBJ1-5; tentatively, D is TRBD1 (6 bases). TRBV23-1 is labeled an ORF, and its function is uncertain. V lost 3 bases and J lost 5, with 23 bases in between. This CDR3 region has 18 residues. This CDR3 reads CASSHLLPGHPPHQPQHF. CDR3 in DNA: TGCGCCAGCAGTCACCTGCTCCCGGGACACCCTCCCCATCAGCCCCAGCATTTT.

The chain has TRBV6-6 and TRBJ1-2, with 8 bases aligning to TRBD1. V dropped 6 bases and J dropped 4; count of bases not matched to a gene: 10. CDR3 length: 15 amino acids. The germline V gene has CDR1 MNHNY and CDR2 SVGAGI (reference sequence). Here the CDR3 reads CASRDRVPALYGYTF. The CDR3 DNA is TGTGCCAGCAGGGACAGGGTTCCAGCCCTCTATGGCTACACCTTC.

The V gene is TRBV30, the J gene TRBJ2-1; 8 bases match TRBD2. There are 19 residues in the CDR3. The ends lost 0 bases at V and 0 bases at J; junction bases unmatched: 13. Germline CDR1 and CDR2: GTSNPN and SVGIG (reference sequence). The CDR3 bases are TGTGCCTGGAGTGTACGTCGGGCTAGCGGGCCCTACTCCTACAATGAGCAGTTCTTC. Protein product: CAWSVRRASGPYSYNEQFF.

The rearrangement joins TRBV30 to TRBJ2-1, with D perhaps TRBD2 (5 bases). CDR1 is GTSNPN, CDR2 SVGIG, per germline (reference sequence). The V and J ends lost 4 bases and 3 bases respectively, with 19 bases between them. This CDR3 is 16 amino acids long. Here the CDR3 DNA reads TGTGCCTGGACCCCGAGTGAGGGCGGCCACTACAATGAGCAGTTCTTC. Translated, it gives CAWTPSEGGHYNEQFF.

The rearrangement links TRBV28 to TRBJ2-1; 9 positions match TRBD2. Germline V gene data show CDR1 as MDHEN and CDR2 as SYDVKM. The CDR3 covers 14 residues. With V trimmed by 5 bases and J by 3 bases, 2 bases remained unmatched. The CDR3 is CASSELAGYNEQFF. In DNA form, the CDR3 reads TGTGCCAGCAGTGAACTAGCGGGCTACAATGAGCAGTTCTTC.

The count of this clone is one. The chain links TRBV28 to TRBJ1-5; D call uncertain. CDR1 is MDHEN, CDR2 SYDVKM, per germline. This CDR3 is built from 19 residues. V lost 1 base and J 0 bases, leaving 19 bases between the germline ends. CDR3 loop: CASSLYGPPLLNSNQPQHF. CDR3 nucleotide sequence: TGTGCCAGCAGTTTATATGGGCCCCCACTGCTTAATAGCAATCAGCCCCAGCATTTT. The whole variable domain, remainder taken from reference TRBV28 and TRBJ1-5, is DVKVTQSSRYLVKRTGEKVFLECVQDMDHENMFWYRQDPGLGLRLIYFSYDVKMKEKGDIPEGYSVSREKKERFSLILESASTNQTSMYLCASSLYGPPLLNSNQPQHFGDGTRLSIL.

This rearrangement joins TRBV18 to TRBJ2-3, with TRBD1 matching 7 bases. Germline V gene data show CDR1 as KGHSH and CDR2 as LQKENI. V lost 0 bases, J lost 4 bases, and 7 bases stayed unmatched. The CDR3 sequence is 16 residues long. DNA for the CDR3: TGTGCCAGCTCACCACCGATACAGGGGTTGCCAGATACGCAGTATTTT. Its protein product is CASSPPIQGLPDTQYF.

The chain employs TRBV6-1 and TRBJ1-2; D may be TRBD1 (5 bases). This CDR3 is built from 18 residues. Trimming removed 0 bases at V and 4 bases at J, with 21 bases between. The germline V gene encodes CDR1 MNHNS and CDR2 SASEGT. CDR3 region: CASSEAALLLRGGYGYTF. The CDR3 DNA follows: TGTGCCAGCAGTGAAGCGGCTCTTCTTCTTAGGGGAGGCTATGGCTACACCTTC.

CDR3 bases: TGTGCCAGCAGCCCCACCCCTAGCGAGCTCAAAAACACCGGGGAGCTGTTTTTT. Translation gives CASSPTPSELKNTGELFF. The chain couples TRBV11-2 to TRBJ2-2; D perhaps matches TRBD2 (6 bases). Deletions cut 5 bases from V and 2 bases from J, with 21 bases between. CDR3 size: 18 residues. The germline gives CDR1 SGHAT, CDR2 FQNNGV.

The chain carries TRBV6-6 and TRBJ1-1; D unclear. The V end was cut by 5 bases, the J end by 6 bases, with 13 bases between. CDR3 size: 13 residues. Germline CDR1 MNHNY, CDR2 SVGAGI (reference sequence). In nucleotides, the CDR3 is TGTGCCAGCAGTCAACAGACAAACTCTGAAGCTTTCTTT. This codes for CASSQQTNSEAFF.

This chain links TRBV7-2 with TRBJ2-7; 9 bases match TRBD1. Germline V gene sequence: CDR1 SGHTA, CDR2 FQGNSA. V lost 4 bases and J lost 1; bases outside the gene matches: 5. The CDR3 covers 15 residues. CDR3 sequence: CASSWGQGRSYEQYF. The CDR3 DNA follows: TGTGCCAGCAGCTGGGGACAGGGAAGATCCTACGAGCAGTACTTC.

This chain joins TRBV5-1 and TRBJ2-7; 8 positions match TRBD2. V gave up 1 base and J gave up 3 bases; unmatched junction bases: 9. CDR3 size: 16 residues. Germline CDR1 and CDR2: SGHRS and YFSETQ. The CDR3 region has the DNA TGCGCCAGCAGCTTGCCGACTAGCGCACACCACTACGAGCAGTACTTC. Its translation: CASSLPTSAHHYEQYF. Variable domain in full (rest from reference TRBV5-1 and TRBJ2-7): KAGVTQTPRYLIKTRGQQVTLSCSPISGHRSVSWYQQTPGQGLQFLFEYFSETQRNKGNFPGRFSGRQFSNSRSEMNVSTLELGDSALYLCASSLPTSAHHYEQYFGPGTRLTVT.

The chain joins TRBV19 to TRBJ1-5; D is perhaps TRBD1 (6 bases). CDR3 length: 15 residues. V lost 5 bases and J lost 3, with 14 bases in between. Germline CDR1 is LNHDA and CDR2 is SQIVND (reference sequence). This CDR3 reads CASSLDRATNQPQHF. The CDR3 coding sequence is TGTGCCAGTAGTTTGGACAGAGCGACCAATCAGCCCCAGCATTTT.

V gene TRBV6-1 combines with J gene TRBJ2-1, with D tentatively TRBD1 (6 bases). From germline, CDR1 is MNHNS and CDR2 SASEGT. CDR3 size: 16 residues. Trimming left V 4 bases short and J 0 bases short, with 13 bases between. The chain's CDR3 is CASSGYGGSSYNEQFF. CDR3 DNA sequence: TGTGCCAGCAGTGGATATGGGGGCAGCTCCTACAATGAGCAGTTCTTC.

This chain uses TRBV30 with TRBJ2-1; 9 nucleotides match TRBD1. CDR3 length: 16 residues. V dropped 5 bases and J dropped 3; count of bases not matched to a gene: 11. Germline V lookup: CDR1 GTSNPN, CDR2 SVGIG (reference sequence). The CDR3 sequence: CAWRYETGGGYNEQFF. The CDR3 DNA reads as TGTGCCTGGCGGTACGAGACAGGGGGAGGCTACAATGAGCAGTTCTTC.

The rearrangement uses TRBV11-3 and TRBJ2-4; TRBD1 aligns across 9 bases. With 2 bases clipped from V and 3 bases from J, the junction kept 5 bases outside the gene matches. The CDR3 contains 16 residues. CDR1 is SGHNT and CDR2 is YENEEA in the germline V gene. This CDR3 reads CASSLRDRVGKNIQYF. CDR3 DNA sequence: TGTGCCAGCAGCTTAAGGGACAGGGTAGGCAAAAACATTCAGTACTTC.

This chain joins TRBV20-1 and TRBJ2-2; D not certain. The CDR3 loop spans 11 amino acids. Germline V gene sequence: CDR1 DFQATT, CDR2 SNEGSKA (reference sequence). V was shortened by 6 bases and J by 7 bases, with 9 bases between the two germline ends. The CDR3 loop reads CSARSSGELFF. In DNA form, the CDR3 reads TGCAGTGCGAGGAGTAGCGGGGAGCTGTTTTTT.

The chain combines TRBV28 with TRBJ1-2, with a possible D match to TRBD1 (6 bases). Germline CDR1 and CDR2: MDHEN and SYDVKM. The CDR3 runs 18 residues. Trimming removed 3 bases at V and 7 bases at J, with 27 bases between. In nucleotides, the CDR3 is TGTGCCAGCAGTTTCCAGCCTCCTGTTAAGACAGGCCTCTGTGGCTACACCTTC. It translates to CASSFQPPVKTGLCGYTF.

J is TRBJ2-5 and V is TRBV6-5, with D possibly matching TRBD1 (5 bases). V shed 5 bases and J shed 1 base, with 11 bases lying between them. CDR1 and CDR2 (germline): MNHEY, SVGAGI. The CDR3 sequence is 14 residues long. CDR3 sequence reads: CASSNDSPQETQYF. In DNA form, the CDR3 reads TGTGCCAGCAGTAACGACAGTCCCCAAGAGACCCAGTACTTC.

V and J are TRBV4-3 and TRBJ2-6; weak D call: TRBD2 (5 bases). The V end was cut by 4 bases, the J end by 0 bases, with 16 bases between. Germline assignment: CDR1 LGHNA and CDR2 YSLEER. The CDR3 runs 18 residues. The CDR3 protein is CASSRTLGHNSGANVLTF. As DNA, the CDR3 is TGCGCCAGCAGCCGAACACTAGGGCATAACTCTGGGGCCAACGTCCTGACTTTC.

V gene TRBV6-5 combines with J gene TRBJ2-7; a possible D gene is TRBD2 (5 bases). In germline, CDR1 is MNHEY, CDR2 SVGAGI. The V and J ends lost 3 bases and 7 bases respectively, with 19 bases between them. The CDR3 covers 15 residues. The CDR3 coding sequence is TGTGCCAGCAGTTATCCTTTTCTGGGAGCGAGAGAGCAGTACTTC. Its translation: CASSYPFLGAREQYF.

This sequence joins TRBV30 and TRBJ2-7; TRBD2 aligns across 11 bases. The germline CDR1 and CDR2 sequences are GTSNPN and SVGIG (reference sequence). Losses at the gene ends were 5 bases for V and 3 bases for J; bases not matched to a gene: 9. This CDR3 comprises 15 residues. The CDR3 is CAWVTLTSGIYEQYF. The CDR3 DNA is TGTGCCTGGGTCACCCTGACTAGCGGGATCTACGAGCAGTACTTC.

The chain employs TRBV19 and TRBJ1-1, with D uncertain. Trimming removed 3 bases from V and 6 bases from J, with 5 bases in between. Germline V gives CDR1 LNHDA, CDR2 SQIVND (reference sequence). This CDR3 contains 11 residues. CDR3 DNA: TGTGCCAGTAGTATTGAGGCTGAAGCTTTCTTT. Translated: CASSIEAEAFF.

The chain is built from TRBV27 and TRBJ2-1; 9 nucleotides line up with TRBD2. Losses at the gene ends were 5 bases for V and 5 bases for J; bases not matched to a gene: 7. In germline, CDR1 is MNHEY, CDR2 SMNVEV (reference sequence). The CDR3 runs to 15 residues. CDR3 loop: CASSPKREDHNEQFF. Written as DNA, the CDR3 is TGTGCCAGCAGTCCAAAGCGGGAGGACCACAATGAGCAGTTCTTC.